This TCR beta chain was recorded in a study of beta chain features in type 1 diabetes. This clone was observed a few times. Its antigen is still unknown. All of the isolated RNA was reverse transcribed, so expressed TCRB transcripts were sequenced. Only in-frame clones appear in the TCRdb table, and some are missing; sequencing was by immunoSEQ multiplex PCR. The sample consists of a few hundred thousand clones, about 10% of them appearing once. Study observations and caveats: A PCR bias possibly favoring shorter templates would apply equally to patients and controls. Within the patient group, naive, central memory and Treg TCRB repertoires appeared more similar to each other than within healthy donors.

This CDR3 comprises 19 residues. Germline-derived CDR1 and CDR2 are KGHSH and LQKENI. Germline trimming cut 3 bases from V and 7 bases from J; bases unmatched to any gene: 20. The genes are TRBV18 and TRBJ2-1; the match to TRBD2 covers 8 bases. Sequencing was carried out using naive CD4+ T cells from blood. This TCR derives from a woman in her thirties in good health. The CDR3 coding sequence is TGTGCCAGCTCACCGGGGTTAGGAGCCACCGGGACTAGTTCTAATGAGCAGTTCTTC. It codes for CASSPGLGATGTSSNEQFF.